The 21 T cell receptor beta chains below were found in one sample sequenced in a study of memory CD4+ T cells and cytomegalovirus serostatus. Single viable CD3+CD4+CD8-CD45RO+ cells were sorted as the memory CD4+ T cells. Using immunoSEQ multiplex PCR, the repertoire was profiled, and TCRdb retains in-frame clones only, with some absent. The sample holds over 35,000 clones, roughly 78% seen once. The material sequenced was memory CD4+ T cells from blood. These receptor sequences come from an adult in good health and CMV-seronegative.

The chain couples TRBV6-6 to TRBJ1-5, with no clear D. Looked up from germline, CDR1 is MNHNY and CDR2 is SVGAGI (reference sequence). V dropped 0 bases and J dropped 0 bases, with 9 bases sitting between them. The CDR3 length is 16 residues. CDR3 sequence (DNA): TGTGCCAGCAGTTACTCGGCAGTTGGTAGCAATCAGCCCCAGCATTTT. Its translation: CASSYSAVGSNQPQHF.

This clone appeared once. This chain connects TRBV14 to TRBJ2-6; a possible D gene is TRBD1 (5 bases). Germline V gene sequence: CDR1 SGHDN, CDR2 FVKESK. V shed 3 bases and J shed 0 bases, with 18 bases lying between them. CDR3 length: 19 amino acids. This CDR3 is CASSHLPGRASSGANVLTF. DNA for the CDR3: TGTGCCAGCAGCCACCTCCCGGGCAGGGCAAGCTCTGGGGCCAACGTCCTGACTTTC.

This chain uses TRBV13 with TRBJ2-7; 7 bases are shared with TRBD1. The CDR3 consists of 13 residues. Germline CDR1 is PRHDT and CDR2 is FYEKMQ (reference sequence). Trimming took 5 bases from V and 6 from J; bases not matched to a gene: 7. The CDR3, as DNA: TGTGCCAGCAGCCCTCGACAGGGAAGCGAGCAGTACTTC. Its translation is CASSPRQGSEQYF.

Regarding this clone: Germline and junction disagree at one end, which may indicate a read error. The rearrangement links TRBV5-1 to TRBJ1-2; D possibly corresponds to TRBD1 (6 bases). CDR1 is SGHRS, CDR2 YFSETQ, per germline. This CDR3 is built from 14 residues. The DNA for the CDR3 is TGCGCCAGCAGCTTGATGGACAGTGACTATGACTACACCTTC. Protein product: CASSLMDSDYDYTF.

The chain joins TRBV19 to TRBJ2-4, with 14 bases aligning to TRBD2. The CDR3 has 19 amino acids. J was trimmed by 2 bases and V by 3 bases; bases with no gene match: 9. Germline V lookup: CDR1 LNHDA, CDR2 SQIVND (reference sequence). CDR3 nucleotide sequence: TGTGCCAGTAGTATCCTGACTAGCGGGGGGGCCGCATCCAAAAACATTCAGTACTTC. The encoded protein is CASSILTSGGAASKNIQYF.

This sequence joins TRBV19 and TRBJ2-3, with 10 bases that match TRBD1. V lost 5 bases, J lost 4 bases, and 9 bases stayed unmatched. Looked up from germline, CDR1 is LNHDA and CDR2 is SQIVND (reference sequence). This CDR3 is built from 16 residues. This CDR3 reads CASSATGTGVPDTQYF. CDR3 DNA: TGTGCCAGTAGTGCAACCGGGACAGGGGTTCCAGATACGCAGTATTTT. Complete variable domain (other parts from reference TRBV19 and TRBJ2-3): DGGITQSPKYLFRKEGQNVTLSCEQNLNHDAMYWYRQDPGQGLRLIYYSQIVNDFQKGDIAEGYSVSREKKESFPLTVTSAQKNPTAFYLCASSATGTGVPDTQYFGPGTRLTVL.

In this sample, this clone turned up once. The V call is TRBV7-3, the J call TRBJ2-1; 7 nucleotides agree with TRBD1. There are 15 residues in the CDR3. The ends lost 5 bases at V and 8 bases at J; junction bases unmatched: 12. Germline CDR1 reads SGHTA; CDR2 reads FQGTGA. The CDR3, as DNA: TGTGCCAGCAGCGCCGATCGGTCCGACAGGGATGAGCAGTTCTTC. It encodes CASSADRSDRDEQFF.

This clone occurred once. The V and J genes are TRBV19 and TRBJ1-1, with no clear D. V was clipped by 0 bases and J by 4 bases, with 21 bases between them. CDR3 length equals 18 residues. The germline gives CDR1 LNHDA, CDR2 SQIVND (reference sequence). In nucleotides, the CDR3 is TGTGCCAGTAGTATAGAAATCGGGCAGGCAAGGAGAGGCACTGAAGCTTTCTTT. Its translation: CASSIEIGQARRGTEAFF.

The chain joins TRBV20-1 to TRBJ1-1, with unresolved D. This CDR3 is 11 amino acids long. V dropped 2 bases and J dropped 1 base, with 2 bases sitting between them. Looked up from germline, CDR1 is DFQATT and CDR2 is SNEGSKA (reference sequence). CDR3 nucleotide sequence: TGCAGTGCTAGACCGAACACTGAAGCTTTCTTT. Translated: CSARPNTEAFF.

This clone was seen a handful of times. This chain connects TRBV5-6 to TRBJ1-4, with a possible D match to TRBD1 (5 bases). The CDR3 is 15 amino acids. The ends were cut back, 3 bases at V and 4 bases at J, with 13 bases in the middle. Germline V lookup: CDR1 SGHDT, CDR2 YYEEEE. The CDR3 DNA reads as TGTGCCAGCAGCTGGAGGAACGGGGGTAATGAAAAACTGTTTTTT. Its translation is CASSWRNGGNEKLFF.

The V gene is TRBV6-6, the J gene TRBJ2-2; 12 positions agree with TRBD1. V lost 3 bases, J lost 6 bases, and 5 bases stayed unmatched. Germline-derived CDR1 and CDR2 are MNHNY and SVGAGI (reference sequence). This CDR3 is built from 16 residues. This chain's CDR3 is CASSYSGTGGSGELFF. CDR3 bases: TGTGCCAGCAGTTATAGTGGGACAGGGGGCTCCGGGGAGCTGTTTTTT.

This clone was found once. The chain couples TRBV12-5 to TRBJ1-1, with D unresolved. CDR1 LGHNT and CDR2 FRNRAP come from the germline V gene. V was trimmed by 1 base and J by 5 bases, leaving 14 bases between them. The CDR3 runs to 15 residues. CDR3 in amino acids: CASGLDGKGGTEAFF. The CDR3 bases are TGTGCTAGTGGTTTGGACGGGAAAGGTGGGACTGAAGCTTTCTTT.

V gene TRBV11-2 combines with J gene TRBJ2-7; a possible D gene is TRBD1 (6 bases). Germline-derived CDR1 and CDR2 are SGHAT and FQNNGV. The CDR3 spans 15 residues. The V end was cut by 5 bases, the J end by 3 bases, with 17 bases between. This chain's CDR3 is CASSLRTDPIYEQYF. CDR3 sequence (DNA): TGTGCCAGCAGCCTTCGGACAGACCCCATCTACGAGCAGTACTTC.

The chain uses TRBV4-1 and TRBJ1-6; D is uncertain. This CDR3 contains 16 residues. Trimming cost V 4 bases and J 7 bases, with 17 bases left between them. Germline V gene lookup returns CDR1 MGHRA and CDR2 YSYEKL. The CDR3 DNA is TGCGCCAGCAGCCCCGCTGAGCAGATGGTGAATTCACCCCTCCACTTT. It yields the protein CASSPAEQMVNSPLHF.

This clone was detected a few times. This sample also contains other DNA sequences that code for the same CDR3. The V call is TRBV5-1, the J call TRBJ2-1, with TRBD2 matching 10 bases. CDR1 and CDR2 from the germline V gene are SGHRS and YFSETQ. Germline trimming cut 3 bases from V and 0 bases from J; bases unmatched to any gene: 3. The CDR3 runs 16 residues. The CDR3 is CASSSLAGSSYNEQFF. In DNA, the CDR3 is TGCGCCAGCAGCTCACTAGCGGGGAGCTCCTACAATGAGCAGTTCTTC.

As for this clone: Other DNA sequences in this specimen translate into the identical CDR3. The chain couples TRBV7-2 to TRBJ1-2; the D is unclear. The CDR3 totals 12 residues. V dropped 0 bases and J dropped 2 bases, with 1 base sitting between them. Looked up from germline, CDR1 is SGHTA and CDR2 is FQGNSA. The CDR3 spells CASSLANYGYTF. CDR3 nucleotide sequence: TGTGCCAGCAGCTTAGCCAACTATGGCTACACCTTC.

This clone was seen a few times. The rearrangement links TRBV10-3 to TRBJ2-3, with D possibly TRBD2 on 6 matching bases. Deletions cut 2 bases from V and 1 base from J, with 13 bases between. The length of the CDR3 is 16 residues. Germline V CDR1 and CDR2: ENHRY, SYGVKD. The CDR3 sequence: CAISEGGGGGTDTQYF. The CDR3 nucleotides read TGTGCCATCAGTGAGGGAGGAGGAGGGGGCACAGATACGCAGTATTTT.

J is TRBJ1-2 and V is TRBV19, with a weak D call TRBD1 (6 bases). The CDR3 runs 14 residues. V shed 5 bases and J shed 6 bases, with 16 bases lying between them. Germline CDR1 and CDR2: LNHDA and SQIVND (reference sequence). This CDR3 is CASSVQQGGNGYTF. The CDR3 region has the DNA TGTGCCAGTAGTGTTCAACAGGGTGGAAATGGCTACACCTTC.

V usage is TRBV7-2 and J usage is TRBJ2-7; 7 nucleotides align to TRBD2. With 2 bases clipped from V and 0 bases from J, the junction kept 10 bases outside the gene matches. Germline V gene sequence: CDR1 SGHTA, CDR2 FQGNSA. The CDR3 has 17 residues. CDR3 coding DNA: TGTGCCAGCAGCTTAAGCGGGGTACCTACTCCCTCCTACGAGCAGTACTTC. This gives the protein CASSLSGVPTPSYEQYF.

The gene calls are TRBV9 and TRBJ1-4; D call uncertain. V shed 4 bases and J shed 14 bases, with 21 bases lying between them. The CDR3 has 14 amino acids. Germline CDR1 SGDLS, CDR2 YYNGEE. CDR3 sequence: CASSTQIASSDLFF. CDR3 nucleotide sequence: TGTGCCAGCAGCACACAGATAGCTTCGAGCGATCTGTTTTTT. The full variable domain, its missing parts supplied by reference TRBV9 and TRBJ1-4, is DSGVTQTPKHLITATGQRVTLRCSPRSGDLSVYWYQQSLDQGLQFLIQYYNGEERAKGNILERFSAQQFPDLHSELNLSSLELGDSALYFCASSTQIASSDLFFGSGTQLSVL.

V is TRBV10-1 and J is TRBJ1-1, with TRBD1 matching over 8 bases. The V segment lost 3 bases and the J segment 5 bases; nucleotides outside the gene matches: 11. The CDR3 runs to 16 residues. Germline values: CDR1 WNHNN, CDR2 SYGVQD (reference sequence). In nucleotides, the CDR3 is TGCGCCAGCAGTGACGTCCAGGGGGCCGGGGGGACTGAAGCTTTCTTT. As protein: CASSDVQGAGGTEAFF.